These 8 T cell receptor beta chains share one sample of origin, sequenced in a study of blood T cell repertoires in COVID-19. Using immunoSEQ multiplex PCR, the repertoire was profiled, and TCRdb retains in-frame clones only, with some absent. The sample holds roughly 350,000 clones, roughly 90% seen once. Sequencing used peripheral blood. The receptors were gathered from a woman between 50 and 59 years old with active or convalescent COVID-19.

The rearrangement uses TRBV10-3 and TRBJ1-3, with 7 nucleotides matching TRBD1. The CDR3 runs to 19 residues. Per the germline V gene, CDR1 is ENHRY and CDR2 is SYGVKD. V gave up 4 bases and J gave up 0 bases; unmatched junction bases: 15. CDR3 DNA: TGTGCCATCAGTGTCAGCGTTTCTCTGACAGGGCTCTCTGGAAACACCATATATTTT. This gives the protein CAISVSVSLTGLSGNTIYF.

This sequence joins TRBV5-1 and TRBJ1-1, with 7 bases identical to TRBD1. Germline V gene lookup returns CDR1 SGHRS and CDR2 YFSETQ. Trimming cost V 4 bases and J 5 bases; bases outside gene matches: 11. This CDR3 has 15 amino acids. This chain's CDR3 is CASSVNRGLRTEAFF. The CDR3 nucleotides read TGCGCCAGCAGCGTAAACAGGGGATTGAGAACTGAAGCTTTCTTT.

The chain joins TRBV28 to TRBJ1-5, with TRBD1 as a possible D gene (5 bases). CDR3 length: 14 residues. V lost 7 bases and J lost 7, with 17 bases in between. Germline V CDR1 and CDR2: MDHEN, SYDVKM. The CDR3 region is CASTLGGEGQPQHF. The CDR3 DNA reads as TGTGCCAGCACTCTGGGGGGTGAGGGGCAGCCCCAGCATTTT.

The J gene is TRBJ2-2, the V gene TRBV10-3; 11 positions agree with TRBD2. There are 18 residues in the CDR3. V shed 2 bases, J shed 0 bases, and the junction held 5 bases outside the gene matches. Germline V gene lookup returns CDR1 ENHRY and CDR2 SYGVKD. In nucleotides, the CDR3 is TGTGCCATCAGTGAGGGGACTAGCGGCGACCCGAACACCGGGGAGCTGTTTTTT. This encodes CAISEGTSGDPNTGELFF.

This chain connects TRBV4-3 to TRBJ1-2, with TRBD1 matching over 9 bases. Germline trimming cut 1 base from V and 7 bases from J; bases unmatched to any gene: 10. Germline CDR1 reads LGHNA; CDR2 reads YSLEER. The CDR3 spans 16 residues. CDR3 coding DNA: TGCGCCAGCAGCCAAGCTCAACAGGGGGCGCTAATTGGCTACACCTTC. Its protein product is CASSQAQQGALIGYTF.

The chain joins TRBV10-3 to TRBJ1-1; D not resolved. CDR3 length: 15 amino acids. V was cut by 6 bases and J by 0 bases, with 14 bases left in between. CDR1 and CDR2 from the germline V gene are ENHRY and SYGVKD. The CDR3 is CAIRTPGYMNTEAFF. The CDR3 nucleotides are TGTGCCATCAGAACACCCGGGTACATGAACACTGAAGCTTTCTTT.

This sequence joins TRBV18 and TRBJ2-5, with TRBD2 matching over 12 bases. J gave up 0 bases and V 3 bases, and 2 bases lay outside the gene matches. Germline V gene lookup returns CDR1 KGHSH and CDR2 LQKENI. CDR3 length: 16 residues. CDR3 in DNA: TGTGCCAGCTCACCCCGGACTAGCGGGAACCAAGAGACCCAGTACTTC. It translates to CASSPRTSGNQETQYF. Full variable domain (outside the CDR3, taken from reference TRBV18 and TRBJ2-5): NAGVMQNPRHLVRRRGQEARLRCSPMKGHSHVYWYRQLPEEGLKFMVYLQKENIIDESGMPKERFSAEFPKEGPSILRIQQVVRGDSAAYFCASSPRTSGNQETQYFGPGTRLLVL.

The chain employs TRBV30 and TRBJ1-1; TRBD1 is a possible D gene (5 bases). The V and J ends lost 0 bases and 0 bases respectively, with 11 bases between them. This CDR3 contains 15 residues. Germline CDR1 GTSNPN, CDR2 SVGIG (reference sequence). DNA of the CDR3: TGTGCCTGGAGTGTGGGTGGGGCCGTGAACACTGAAGCTTTCTTT. It specifies CAWSVGGAVNTEAFF.